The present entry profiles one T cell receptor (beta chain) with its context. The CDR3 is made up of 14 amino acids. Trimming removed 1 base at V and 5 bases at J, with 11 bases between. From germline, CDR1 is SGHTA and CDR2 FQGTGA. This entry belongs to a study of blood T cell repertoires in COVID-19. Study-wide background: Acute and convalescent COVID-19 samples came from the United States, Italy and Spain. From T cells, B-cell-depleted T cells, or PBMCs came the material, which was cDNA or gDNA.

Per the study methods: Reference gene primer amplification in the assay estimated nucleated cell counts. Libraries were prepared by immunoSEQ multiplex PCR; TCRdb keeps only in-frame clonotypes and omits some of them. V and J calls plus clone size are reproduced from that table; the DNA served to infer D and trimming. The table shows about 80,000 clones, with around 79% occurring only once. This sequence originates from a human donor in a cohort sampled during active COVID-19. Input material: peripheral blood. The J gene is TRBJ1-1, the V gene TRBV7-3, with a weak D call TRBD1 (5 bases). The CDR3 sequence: CASSLRGGETEAFF. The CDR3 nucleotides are TGTGCCAGCAGCTTAAGGGGAGGGGAAACTGAAGCTTTCTTT. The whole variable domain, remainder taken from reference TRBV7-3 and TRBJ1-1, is GAGVSQTPSNKVTEKGKYVELRCDPISGHTALYWYRQSLGQGPEFLIYFQGTGAADDSGLPNDRFFAVRPEGSVSTLKIQRTERGDSAVYLCASSLRGGETEAFFGQGTRLTVV.